This T cell receptor (beta chain) was sequenced for a study of cytomegalovirus exposure and HLA in healthy donors. The CDR3 sequence is 15 residues long. V lost 1 base and J lost 5, with 12 bases in between. Germline V gene sequence: CDR1 SGHVS, CDR2 FQNEAQ. Study conclusions and caveats: A few V segments could not be told apart, such as TRBV6-2 and TRBV6-3, and were left out. In an earlier analysis, about 87% or about 30%: the productive usage of most TCR beta V segments.

A note on this clone: Antigen: not known.

This PCR relied on a set of 60 Vbeta primers and 13 Jbeta primers. Assay: immunoSEQ multiplex PCR; the TCRdb copy retains only in-frame clones and omits some. In the table there are roughly 120,000 clones, about 68% of which are singletons. Sequencing was performed on PBMCs. The rearrangement joins TRBV7-8 to TRBJ2-1; D is possibly TRBD2 (5 bases). This TCR derives from a woman aged 40 to 49 in good health and CMV-seropositive. DNA for the CDR3: TGTGCCAGCAGCTTAGTGTTAGCGATCGACAATGAGCAGTTCTTC. The encoded protein is CASSLVLAIDNEQFF.